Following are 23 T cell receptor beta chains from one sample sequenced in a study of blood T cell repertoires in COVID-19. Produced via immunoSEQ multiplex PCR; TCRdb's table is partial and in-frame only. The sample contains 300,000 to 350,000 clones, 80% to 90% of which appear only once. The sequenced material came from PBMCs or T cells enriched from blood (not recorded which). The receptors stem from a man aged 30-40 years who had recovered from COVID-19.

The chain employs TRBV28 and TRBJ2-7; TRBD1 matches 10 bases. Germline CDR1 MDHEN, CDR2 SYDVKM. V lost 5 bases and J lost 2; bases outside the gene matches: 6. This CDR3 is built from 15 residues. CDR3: CASSGAGTGAYEQYF. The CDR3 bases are TGTGCCAGCAGTGGTGCCGGGACAGGGGCCTACGAGCAGTACTTC.

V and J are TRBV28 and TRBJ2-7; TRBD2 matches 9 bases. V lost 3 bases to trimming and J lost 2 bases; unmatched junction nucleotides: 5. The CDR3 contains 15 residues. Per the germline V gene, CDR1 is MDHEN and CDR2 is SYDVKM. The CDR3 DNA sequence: TGTGCCAGCAGTTTGTGGCGGGGGGGGCCCTACGAGCAGTACTTC. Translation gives CASSLWRGGPYEQYF.

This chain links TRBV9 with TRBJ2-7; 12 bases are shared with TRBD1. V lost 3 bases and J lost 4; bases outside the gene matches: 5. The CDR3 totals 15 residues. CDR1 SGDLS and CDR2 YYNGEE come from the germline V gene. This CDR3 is CASSARDRGLYEQYF. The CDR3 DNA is TGTGCCAGCAGCGCCAGGGACAGGGGGCTGTACGAGCAGTACTTC.

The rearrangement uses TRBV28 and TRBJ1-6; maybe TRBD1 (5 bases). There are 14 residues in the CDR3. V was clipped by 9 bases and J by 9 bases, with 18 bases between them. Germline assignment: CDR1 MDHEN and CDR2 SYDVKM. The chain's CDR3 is CASADSLVGSPLHF. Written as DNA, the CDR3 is TGTGCCAGTGCCGACAGCCTAGTAGGTTCACCCCTCCACTTT.

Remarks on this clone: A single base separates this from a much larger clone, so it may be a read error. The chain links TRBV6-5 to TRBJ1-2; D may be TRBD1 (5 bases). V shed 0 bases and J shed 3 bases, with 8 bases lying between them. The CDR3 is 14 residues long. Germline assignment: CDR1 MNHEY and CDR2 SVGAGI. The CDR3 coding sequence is TGTGCCAGCAGTTACTCGACCAGGGACTATGGCTACACCTTC. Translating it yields CASSYSTRDYGYTF.

The CDR3 protein is CASSLDSGWDTGELFF. CDR3 in DNA: TGTGCCAGCAGCTTAGATTCGGGTTGGGACACCGGGGAGCTGTTTTTT. The chain is built from TRBV11-3 and TRBJ2-2; no clear D. The V gene lost 0 bases and the J gene lost 3 bases, with 11 bases spanning the gap. CDR1 is SGHNT, CDR2 YENEEA, per germline. The CDR3 consists of 16 residues. The full variable domain, in which reference TRBV11-3 and TRBJ2-2 provide the parts outside the CDR3, is EAGVVQSPRYKIIEKKQPVAFWCNPISGHNTLYWYLQNLGQGPELLIRYENEEAVDDSQLPKDRFSAERLKGVDSTLKIQPAELGDSAVYLCASSLDSGWDTGELFFGEGSRLTVL.

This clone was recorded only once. CDR3 sequence reads: CASSDPRGNTDTQYF. CDR3 in DNA: TGTGCCAGCAGTGACCCACGGGGGAACACAGATACGCAGTATTTT. V gene TRBV2 combines with J gene TRBJ2-3, with TRBD2 as a possible D gene (6 bases). V lost 3 bases and J 2 bases, leaving 12 bases between the germline ends. Germline CDR1 SNHLY, CDR2 FYNNEI. This CDR3 is built from 15 residues.

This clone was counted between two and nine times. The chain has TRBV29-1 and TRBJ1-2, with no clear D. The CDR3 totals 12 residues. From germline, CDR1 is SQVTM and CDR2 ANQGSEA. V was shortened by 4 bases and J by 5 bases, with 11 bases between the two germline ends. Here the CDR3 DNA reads TGCAGCGTTGCGGCAGTGGAGTATGGCTACACCTTC. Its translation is CSVAAVEYGYTF.

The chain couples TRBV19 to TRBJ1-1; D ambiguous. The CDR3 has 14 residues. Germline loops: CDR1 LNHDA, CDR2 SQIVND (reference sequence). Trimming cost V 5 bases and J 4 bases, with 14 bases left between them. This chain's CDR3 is CASSPHSGATEAFF. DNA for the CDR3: TGTGCCAGTAGTCCGCACAGCGGAGCCACTGAAGCTTTCTTT.

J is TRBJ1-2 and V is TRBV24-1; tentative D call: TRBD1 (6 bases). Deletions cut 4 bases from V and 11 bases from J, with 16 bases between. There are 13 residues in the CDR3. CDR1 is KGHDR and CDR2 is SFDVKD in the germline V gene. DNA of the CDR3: TGTGCCACCAGTGACCAAACAGGGAGCTATTACACCTTC. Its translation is CATSDQTGSYYTF.

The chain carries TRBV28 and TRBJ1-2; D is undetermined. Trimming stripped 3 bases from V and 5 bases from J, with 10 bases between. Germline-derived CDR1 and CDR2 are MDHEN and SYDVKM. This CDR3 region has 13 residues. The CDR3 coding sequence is TGTGCCAGCAGTTTTCTGGCAGGATATGGCTACACCTTC. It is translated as CASSFLAGYGYTF.

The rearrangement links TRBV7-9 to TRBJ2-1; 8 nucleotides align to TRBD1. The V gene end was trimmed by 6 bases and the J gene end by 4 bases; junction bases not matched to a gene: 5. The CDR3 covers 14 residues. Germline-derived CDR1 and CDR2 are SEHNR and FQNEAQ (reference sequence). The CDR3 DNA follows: TGTGCCAGCAGAGGACAGGGTACGTACAATGAGCAGTTCTTC. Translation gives CASRGQGTYNEQFF.

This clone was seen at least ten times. The CDR3 here is CASTQSGTSGDTQYF. The CDR3 nucleotides read TGTGCCAGTACCCAATCGGGGACTAGCGGAGATACGCAGTATTTT. The chain carries TRBV19 and TRBJ2-3; the match to TRBD2 covers 11 bases. The germline CDR1 and CDR2 sequences are LNHDA and SQIVND (reference sequence). V shed 7 bases and J 5 bases; nucleotides not matched to a gene: 8. The CDR3 contains 15 residues.

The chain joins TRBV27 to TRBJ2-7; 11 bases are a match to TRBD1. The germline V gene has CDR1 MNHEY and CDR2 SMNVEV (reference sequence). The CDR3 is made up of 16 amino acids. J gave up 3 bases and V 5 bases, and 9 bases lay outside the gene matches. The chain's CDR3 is CASSPGQGAGNYEQYF. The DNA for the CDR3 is TGTGCCAGCAGTCCAGGACAGGGGGCGGGAAACTACGAGCAGTACTTC.

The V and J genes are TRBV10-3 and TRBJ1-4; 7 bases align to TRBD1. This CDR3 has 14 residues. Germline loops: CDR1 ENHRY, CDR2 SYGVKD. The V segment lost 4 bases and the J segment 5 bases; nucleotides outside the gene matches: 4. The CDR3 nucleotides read TGTGCCATCAGTGGGGGGACAGTGAATGAAAAACTGTTTTTT. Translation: CAISGGTVNEKLFF.

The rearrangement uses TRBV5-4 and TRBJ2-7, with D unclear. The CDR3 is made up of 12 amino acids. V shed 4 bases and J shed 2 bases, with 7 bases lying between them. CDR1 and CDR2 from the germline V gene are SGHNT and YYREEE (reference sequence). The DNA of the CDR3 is TGTGCCAGCAGCGGCGGTACCTACGAGCAGTACTTC. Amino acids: CASSGGTYEQYF.

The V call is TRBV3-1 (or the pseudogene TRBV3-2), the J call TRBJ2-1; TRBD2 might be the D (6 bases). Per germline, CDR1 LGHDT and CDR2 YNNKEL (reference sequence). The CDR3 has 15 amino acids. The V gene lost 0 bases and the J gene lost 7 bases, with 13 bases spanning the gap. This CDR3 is CASSQDPGGMNEQFF. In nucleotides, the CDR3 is TGTGCCAGCAGCCAAGATCCTGGAGGGATGAATGAGCAGTTCTTC.

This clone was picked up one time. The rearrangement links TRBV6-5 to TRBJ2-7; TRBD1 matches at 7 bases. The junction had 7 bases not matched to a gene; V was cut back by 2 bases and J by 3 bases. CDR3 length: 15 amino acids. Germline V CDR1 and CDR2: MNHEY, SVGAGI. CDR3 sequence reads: CASSYEAGGIYEQYF. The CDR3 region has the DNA TGTGCCAGCAGTTACGAGGCAGGGGGAATCTACGAGCAGTACTTC.

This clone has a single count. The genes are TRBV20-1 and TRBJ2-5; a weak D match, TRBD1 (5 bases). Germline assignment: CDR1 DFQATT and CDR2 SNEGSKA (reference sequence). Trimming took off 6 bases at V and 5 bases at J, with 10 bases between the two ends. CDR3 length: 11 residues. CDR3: CSAPKGETQYF. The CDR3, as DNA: TGCAGTGCCCCCAAGGGGGAGACCCAGTACTTC.

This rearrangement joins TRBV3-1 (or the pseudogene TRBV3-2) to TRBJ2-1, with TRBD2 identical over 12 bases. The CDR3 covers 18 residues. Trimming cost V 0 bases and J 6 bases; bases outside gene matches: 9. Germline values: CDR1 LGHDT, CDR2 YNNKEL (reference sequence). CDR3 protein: CASSQDRASGGAGNEQFF. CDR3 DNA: TGTGCCAGCAGCCAAGATCGGGCTAGCGGGGGGGCCGGCAATGAGCAGTTCTTC.

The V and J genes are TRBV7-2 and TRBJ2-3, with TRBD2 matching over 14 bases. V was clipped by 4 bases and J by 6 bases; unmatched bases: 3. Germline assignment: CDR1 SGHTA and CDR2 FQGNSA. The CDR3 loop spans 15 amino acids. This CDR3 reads CASSSWTSGGDTQYF. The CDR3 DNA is TGTGCCAGCAGCTCCTGGACTAGCGGGGGGGATACGCAGTATTTT.

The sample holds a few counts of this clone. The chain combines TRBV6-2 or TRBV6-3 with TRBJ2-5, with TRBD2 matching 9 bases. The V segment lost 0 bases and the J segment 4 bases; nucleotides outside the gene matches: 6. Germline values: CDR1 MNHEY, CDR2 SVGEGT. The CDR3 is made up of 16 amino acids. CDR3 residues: CASSYSGGGAAETQYF. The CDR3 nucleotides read TGTGCCAGCAGTTACTCCGGCGGGGGGGCCGCAGAGACCCAGTACTTC.

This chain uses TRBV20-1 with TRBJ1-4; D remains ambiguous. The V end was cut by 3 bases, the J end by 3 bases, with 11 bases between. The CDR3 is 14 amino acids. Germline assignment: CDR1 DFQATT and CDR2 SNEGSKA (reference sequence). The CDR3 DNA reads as TGCAGTGCTAGTAGAGGGAGCCCTAATGAAAAACTGTTTTTT. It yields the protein CSASRGSPNEKLFF.